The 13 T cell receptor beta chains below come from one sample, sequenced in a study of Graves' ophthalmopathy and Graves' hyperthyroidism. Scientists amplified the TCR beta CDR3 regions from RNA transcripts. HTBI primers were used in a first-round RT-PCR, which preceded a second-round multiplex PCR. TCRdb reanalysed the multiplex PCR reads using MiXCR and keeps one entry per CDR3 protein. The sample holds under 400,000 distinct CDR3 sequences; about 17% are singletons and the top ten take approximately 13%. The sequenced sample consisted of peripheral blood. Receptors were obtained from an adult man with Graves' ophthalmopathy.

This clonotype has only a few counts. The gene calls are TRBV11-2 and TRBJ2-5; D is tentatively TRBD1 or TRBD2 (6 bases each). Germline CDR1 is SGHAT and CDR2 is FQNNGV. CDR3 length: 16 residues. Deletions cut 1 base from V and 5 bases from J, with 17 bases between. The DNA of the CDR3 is TGTGCCAGCAGCTTAGCCGGGGGCCACGCGGGTGAGACCCAGTACTTC. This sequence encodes CASSLAGGHAGETQYF.

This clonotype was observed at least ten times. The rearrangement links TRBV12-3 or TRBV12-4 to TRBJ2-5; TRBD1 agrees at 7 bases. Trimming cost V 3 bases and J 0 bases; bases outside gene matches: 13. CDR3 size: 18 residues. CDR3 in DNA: TGTGCCAGCAGTTTGGGTTACAGGGGTTCCTTTGACCAAGAGACCCAGTACTTC. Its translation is CASSLGYRGSFDQETQYF.

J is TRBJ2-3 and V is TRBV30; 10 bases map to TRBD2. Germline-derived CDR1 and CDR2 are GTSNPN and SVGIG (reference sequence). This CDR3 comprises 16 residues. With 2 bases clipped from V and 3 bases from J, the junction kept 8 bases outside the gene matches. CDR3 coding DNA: TGTGCCTGGAGTATCAGGACTAGCGGACCTACAGATACGCAGTATTTT. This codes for CAWSIRTSGPTDTQYF.

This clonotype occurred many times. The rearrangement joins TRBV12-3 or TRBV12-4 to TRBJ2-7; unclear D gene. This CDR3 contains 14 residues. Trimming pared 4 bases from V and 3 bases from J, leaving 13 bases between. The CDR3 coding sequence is TGTGCCAGCAGTTCCCGACCAGCTCGCTACGAGCAGTACTTC. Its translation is CASSSRPARYEQYF.

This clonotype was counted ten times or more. The CDR3 nucleotides are TGTGCCAGCAGAATGGACACGGTACACTCCTACGAGCAGTACTTC. Residues: CASRMDTVHSYEQYF. J is TRBJ2-7 and V is TRBV28; a weak D match, TRBD1 (5 bases). The germline gives CDR1 MDHEN, CDR2 SYDVKM. V was trimmed by 6 bases and J by 0 bases, leaving 15 bases between them. The CDR3 has 15 amino acids. Supplemented by reference TRBV28 and TRBJ2-7, the full variable domain reads DVKVTQSSRYLVKRTGEKVFLECVQDMDHENMFWYRQDPGLGLRLIYFSYDVKMKEKGDIPEGYSVSREKKERFSLILESASTNQTSMYLCASRMDTVHSYEQYFGPGTRLTVT.

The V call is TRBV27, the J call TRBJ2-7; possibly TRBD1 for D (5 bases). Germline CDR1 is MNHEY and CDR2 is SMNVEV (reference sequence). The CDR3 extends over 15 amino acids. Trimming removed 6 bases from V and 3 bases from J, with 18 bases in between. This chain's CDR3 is CASSLSGLAHYEQYF. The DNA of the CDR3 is TGTGCCAGCAGCCTCTCAGGGTTAGCCCACTACGAGCAGTACTTC.

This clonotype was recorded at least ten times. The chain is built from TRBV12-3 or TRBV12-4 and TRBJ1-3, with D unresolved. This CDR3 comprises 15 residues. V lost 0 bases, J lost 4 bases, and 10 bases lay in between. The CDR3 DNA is TGTGCCAGCAGTTTAGCGGCCCTCTCGGGAAACACCATATATTTT. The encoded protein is CASSLAALSGNTIYF.

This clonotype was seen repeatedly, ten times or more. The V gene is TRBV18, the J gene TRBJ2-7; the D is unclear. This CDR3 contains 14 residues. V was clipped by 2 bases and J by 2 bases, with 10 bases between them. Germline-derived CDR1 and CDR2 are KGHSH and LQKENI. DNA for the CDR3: TGTGCCAGCTCACCAGTCACAGTGCCCTACGAGCAGTACTTC. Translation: CASSPVTVPYEQYF.

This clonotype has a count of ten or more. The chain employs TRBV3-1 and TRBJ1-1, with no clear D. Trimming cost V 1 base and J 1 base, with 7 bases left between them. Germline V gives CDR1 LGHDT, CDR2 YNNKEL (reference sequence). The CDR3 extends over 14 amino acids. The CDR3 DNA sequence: TGTGCCAGCAGCCAAGGTTGGCAGAACACTGAAGCTTTCTTT. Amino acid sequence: CASSQGWQNTEAFF.

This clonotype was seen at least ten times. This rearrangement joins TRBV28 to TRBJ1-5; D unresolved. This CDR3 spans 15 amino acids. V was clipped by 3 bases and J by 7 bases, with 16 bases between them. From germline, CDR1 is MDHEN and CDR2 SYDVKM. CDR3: CASSFESSEEQPQHF. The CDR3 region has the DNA TGTGCCAGCAGTTTTGAATCTTCCGAGGAACAGCCCCAGCATTTT. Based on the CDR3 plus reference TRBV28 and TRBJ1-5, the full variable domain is DVKVTQSSRYLVKRTGEKVFLECVQDMDHENMFWYRQDPGLGLRLIYFSYDVKMKEKGDIPEGYSVSREKKERFSLILESASTNQTSMYLCASSFESSEEQPQHFGDGTRLSIL.

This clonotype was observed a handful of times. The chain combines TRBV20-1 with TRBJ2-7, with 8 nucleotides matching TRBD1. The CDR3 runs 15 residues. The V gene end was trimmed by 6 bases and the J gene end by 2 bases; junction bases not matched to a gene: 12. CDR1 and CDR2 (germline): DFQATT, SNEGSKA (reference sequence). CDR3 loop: CSAPPIGTGPYEQYF. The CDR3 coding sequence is TGCAGTGCCCCCCCAATCGGGACAGGCCCCTACGAGCAGTACTTC.

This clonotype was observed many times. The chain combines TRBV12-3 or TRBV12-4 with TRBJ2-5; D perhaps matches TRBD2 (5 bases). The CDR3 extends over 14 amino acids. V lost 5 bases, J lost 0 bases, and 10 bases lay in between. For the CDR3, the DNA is TGTGCCAGCAGTAAAACGGGGTACCAAGAGACCCAGTACTTC. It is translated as CASSKTGYQETQYF.

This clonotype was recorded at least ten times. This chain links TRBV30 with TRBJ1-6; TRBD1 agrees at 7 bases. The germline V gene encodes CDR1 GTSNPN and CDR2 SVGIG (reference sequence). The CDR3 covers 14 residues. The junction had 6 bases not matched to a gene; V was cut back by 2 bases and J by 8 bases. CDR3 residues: CAWSSRQGDSPLHF. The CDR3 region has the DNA TGTGCCTGGAGTAGCCGCCAGGGGGATTCACCCCTCCACTTT.